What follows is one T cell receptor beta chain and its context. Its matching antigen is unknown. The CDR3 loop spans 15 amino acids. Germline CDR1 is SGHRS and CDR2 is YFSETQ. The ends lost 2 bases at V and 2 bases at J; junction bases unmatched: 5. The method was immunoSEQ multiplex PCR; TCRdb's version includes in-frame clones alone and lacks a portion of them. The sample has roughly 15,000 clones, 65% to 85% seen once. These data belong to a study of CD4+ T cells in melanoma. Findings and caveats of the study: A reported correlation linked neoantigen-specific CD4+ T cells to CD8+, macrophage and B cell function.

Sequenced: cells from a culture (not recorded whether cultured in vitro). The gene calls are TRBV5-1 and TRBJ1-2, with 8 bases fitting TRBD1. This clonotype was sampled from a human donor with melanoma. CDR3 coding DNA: TGCGCCAGCAGCTTAGGACAGGGCGGCAACTATGGCTACACCTTC. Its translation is CASSLGQGGNYGYTF.